What follows are 8 T cell receptor beta chains derived from one specimen sequenced in a study of T cells in women clearing cervical HPV infection. The repertoire was sequenced with immunoSEQ multiplex PCR; TCRdb's copy has only in-frame clones and lacks some. This repertoire comprises about 36,000 clones; its ten largest clones make up roughly 4%. The sequenced sample consisted of blood buffy coat. The receptors originated from a woman aged 18 to 75 with a cervical HPV16 infection that either progressed to CIN3+ or cleared (not recorded which).

Concerning this clone itself: The read ends 3 residues shy of where the CDR3 ends; the end is completed using the germline J gene. The gene calls are TRBV7-2 and TRBJ2-3; D possibly corresponds to TRBD1 (6 bases). CDR1 is SGHTA, CDR2 FQGNSA, per germline. V lost 3 bases, J lost 2 bases, and 12 bases lay in between. The CDR3 is 15 amino acids. The covered CDR3 bases are TGTGCCAGCAGCTTCATGGGACACAACACAGATACG. The encoded protein is CASSFMGHNTDT. The CDR3 in full is CASSFMGHNTDTQYF. The complete variable domain, with remaining parts taken from reference TRBV7-2 and TRBJ2-3, reads GAGVSQSPSNKVTEKGKDVELRCDPISGHTALYWYRQSLGQGLEFLIYFQGNSAPDKSGLPSDRFSAERTGGSVSTLTIQRTQQEDSAVYLCASSFMGHNTDTQYFGPGTRLTVL.

Notes on this clone: The CDR3 end falls 3 residues outside the read, so it is completed with the germline J gene. The chain recombines TRBV7-2 with TRBJ2-7; TRBD2 agrees at 7 bases. The CDR3 is made up of 15 amino acids. V was pared by 7 bases and J by 0 bases, with 9 bases of the junction left unmatched. The germline V gene has CDR1 SGHTA and CDR2 FQGNSA. The CDR3 protein is CASTPTGGISYEQYF. The CDR3 DNA, read in part, is TGTGCCAGCACCCCGACCGGGGGGATCTCCTACGAG.

A note on this clone: The missing CDR3 end, 3 residues past where the read stops, is filled in from the germline J gene. The V call is TRBV4-2, the J call TRBJ2-2, with 7 bases that match TRBD1. J was trimmed by 6 bases and V by 4 bases; bases with no gene match: 5. The CDR3 spans 14 residues. Germline CDR1 reads LGHNA; CDR2 reads YNFKEQ. The DNA read from the CDR3 is TGTGCCAGCAGCCCCACCCAGGGGGCCGGGGAG. Protein sequence: CASSPTQGAGE. The entire CDR3 protein is CASSPTQGAGELFF.

Details on this clone: The sequenced fragment ends 3 residues before the CDR3 boundary, so the rest is inferred from the germline J gene. The V gene is TRBV11-2, the J gene TRBJ1-3; TRBD1 is a possible D gene (6 bases). V lost 4 bases, J lost 1 base, and 11 bases lay in between. CDR1 and CDR2 from the germline V gene are SGHAT and FQNNGV. The CDR3 sequence is 15 residues long. Here the CDR3 reads CASSSLTGSGNTIYF. The sequenced part of the CDR3 DNA is TGTGCCAGCAGCTCCCTGACAGGATCTGGAAACACC.

About this clone: The CDR3 extends 3 residues past the end of the read, so its final part is completed from the germline J gene. The chain combines TRBV30 with TRBJ2-7, with 14 bases identical to TRBD2. CDR1 is GTSNPN, CDR2 SVGIG, per germline (reference sequence). The junction had 5 bases not matched to a gene; V was cut back by 4 bases and J by 0 bases. CDR3 length: 16 residues. CDR3 loop: CAWNGGTSGSSYEQYF. CDR3 bases read: TGTGCCTGGAACGGCGGGACTAGCGGGAGCTCCTACGAG. The full variable domain, with the rest looked up from reference TRBV30 and TRBJ2-7, is SQTIHQWPATLVQPVGSPLSLECTVEGTSNPNLYWYRQAAGRGLQLLFYSVGIGQISSEVPQNLSASRPQDRQFILSSKKLLLSDSGFYLCAWNGGTSGSSYEQYFGPGTRLTVT.

With regard to this clone: The read terminates 3 residues before the CDR3 end, so the remaining end is supplied by the germline J gene. The chain joins TRBV7-2 to TRBJ1-2; 7 nucleotides line up with TRBD1. CDR1 is SGHTA and CDR2 is FQGNSA in the germline V gene. The CDR3 is 14 residues long. V lost 5 bases, J lost 4 bases, and 7 bases stayed unmatched. The CDR3 here is CASSPRQGPYGYTF. CDR3 DNA, as far as it was read: TGTGCCAGCAGCCCAAGACAGGGTCCCTATGGC.

Of note for this clone: The CDR3 is cut off 3 residues early in the read; its end comes from the germline J gene. This chain connects TRBV20-1 to TRBJ2-7; 12 bases map to TRBD2. This CDR3 has 15 amino acids. The V and J ends lost 5 bases and 2 bases, in that order; junction bases with no gene match: 7. Germline lookup yields CDR1 DFQATT and CDR2 SNEGSKA (reference sequence). CDR3 bases read: TGCAGTGCTTCAGGACTAGCGGGACCCCCCTACGAG. Encoded protein: CSASGLAGPPYE. The entire CDR3 protein is CSASGLAGPPYEQYF.

Comments on this clone: The read terminates 3 residues ahead of where the CDR3 ends, so the germline J gene completes it. This sequence joins TRBV20-1 and TRBJ1-1; D is undetermined. Trimming left V 5 bases short and J 1 base short, with 11 bases between. The CDR3 loop spans 13 amino acids. Per germline, CDR1 DFQATT and CDR2 SNEGSKA (reference sequence). Partial CDR3 DNA: TGCAGTGCTGCGCTACGGGGGAACACTGAA. As protein: CSAALRGNTE. The complete CDR3 reads CSAALRGNTEAFF.